This T cell receptor beta chain appears in the sequencing data of a study of T cells in Graves' hyperthyroidism and ophthalmopathy. On this clonotype itself: Its antigen remains unknown.

The V end was cut by 4 bases, the J end by 0 bases, with 10 bases between. This CDR3 region has 15 residues. TCR beta CDR3 regions were amplified from RNA transcripts. When the TCR CDR3 underwent first-round RT-PCR, the HTBI primer set was used. One entry per CDR3 protein, called by TCRdb with MiXCR from the multiplex PCR reads. This sample has hundreds of thousands of distinct CDR3 sequences, with about 15% found just once. Findings and limits, study-wide: The model predicted ophthalmopathy a median roughly 6.3 months before onset.

Lactation, pregnancy, other autoimmune disease or uncontrolled infection led to exclusion of patients. Clinical symptoms, serum thyroxine, TRAb, thyroid ultrasound and orbital computed tomography established diagnosis. This TCR came from a middle-aged woman with Graves' ophthalmopathy. This rearrangement joins TRBV12-3 or TRBV12-4 to TRBJ1-3, with D possibly being TRBD1 (5 bases). The source material was blood. CDR3 residues: CASSYLGHSGNTIYF. CDR3 in DNA: TGTGCCAGCAGTTATCTTGGACACTCTGGAAACACCATATATTTT.